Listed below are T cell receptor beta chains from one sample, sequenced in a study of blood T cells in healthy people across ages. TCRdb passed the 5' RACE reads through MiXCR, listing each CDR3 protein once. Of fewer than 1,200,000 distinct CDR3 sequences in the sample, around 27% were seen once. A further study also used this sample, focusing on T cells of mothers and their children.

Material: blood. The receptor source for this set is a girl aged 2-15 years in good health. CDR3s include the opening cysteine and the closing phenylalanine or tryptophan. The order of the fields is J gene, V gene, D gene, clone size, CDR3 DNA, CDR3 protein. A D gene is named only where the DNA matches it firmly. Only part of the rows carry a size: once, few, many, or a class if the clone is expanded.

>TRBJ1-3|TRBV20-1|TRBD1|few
TGCAGTGCTAGAGATCCCGGACAGGGTTTCTCTGGAAACACCATATATTTT
CSARDPGQGFSGNTIYF
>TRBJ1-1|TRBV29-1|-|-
TGCAGCGTTGAAATGTCAGAGAACACTGAAGCTTTCTTT
CSVEMSENTEAFF
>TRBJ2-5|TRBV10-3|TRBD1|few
TGTGCCATCAGGAGGACAGGGGACGAGACCCAGTACTTC
CAIRRTGDETQYF
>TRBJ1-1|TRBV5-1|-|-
TGCGCCAGCAGCGGGGCAGGAACCAACACTGAAGCTTTCTTT
CASSGAGTNTEAFF
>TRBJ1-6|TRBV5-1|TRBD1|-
TGCGCCAGCAGCTTGGATCGACAGGGTTATAATTCACCCCTCCACTTT
CASSLDRQGYNSPLHF
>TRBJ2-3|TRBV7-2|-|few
TGTGCCAGCAGCCGATCACGTTGGGGGGGCACAGATACGCAGTATTTT
CASSRSRWGGTDTQYF
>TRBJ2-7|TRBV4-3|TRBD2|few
TGCGCCAGCAGCCAAGAGAAATGGGAGGGCTACGAGCAGTACTTC
CASSQEKWEGYEQYF
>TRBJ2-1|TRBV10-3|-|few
TGTGCCATCAGTGAGGTAGTCGGTGAGCAGTTCTTC
CAISEVVGEQFF
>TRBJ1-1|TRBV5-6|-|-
TGTGCCAGCAGCCTTACCCAGACATCCATGAACACTGAAGCTTTCTTT
CASSLTQTSMNTEAFF
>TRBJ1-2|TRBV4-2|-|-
TGTGCCAGCAGCCGGGCGGAGCGGTATGACTACACCTTC
CASSRAERYDYTF
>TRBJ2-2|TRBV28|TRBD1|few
TGTGCCACCATGAAACCGGGACAGGGGTTCGGGGAGCTGTTTTTT
CATMKPGQGFGELFF
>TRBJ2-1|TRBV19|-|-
TGTGCCAGTAAATACGGGAAAGGGTACGGCAATGAGCAGTTCTTC
CASKYGKGYGNEQFF
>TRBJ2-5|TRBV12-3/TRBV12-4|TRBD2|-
TGTGCCAGCAGTCCTAGCGCGGGGGAAGAGACCCAGTACTTC
CASSPSAGEETQYF
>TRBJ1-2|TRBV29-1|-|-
TGCAGCGGAATCGGGGGAGCTAACTATGGCTACACCTTC
CSGIGGANYGYTF
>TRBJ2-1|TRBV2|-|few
TGTGCCAGCAGTGGGAGGATCAGTGAGCAGTTCTTC
CASSGRISEQFF
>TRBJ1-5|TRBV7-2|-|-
TGTGCCGGCAGCTATCAGGGTTACAATCAGCCCCAGCATTTT
CAGSYQGYNQPQHF
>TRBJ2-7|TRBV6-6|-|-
TGTGCCAGCAGAAACGATGGGACGGTCTACGAGCAGTACTTC
CASRNDGTVYEQYF
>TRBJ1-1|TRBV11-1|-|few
TGTGCCAGCAGCCCGTACGGGCCGCGGGGCACTGAAGCTTTCTTT
CASSPYGPRGTEAFF
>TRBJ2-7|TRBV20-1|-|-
TGCAGTGCTAGCGACGTTCCCCACTACGAGCAGTACTTC
CSASDVPHYEQYF
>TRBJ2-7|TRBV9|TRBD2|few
TGTGCCAGCAGCCCCCGGGGGGGGGTTTCCGACGAGCAGTACTTC
CASSPRGGVSDEQYF
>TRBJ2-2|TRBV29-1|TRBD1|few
TGCAGCGGGACAGGGCTAAACGGGGAGCTGTTTTTT
CSGTGLNGELFF
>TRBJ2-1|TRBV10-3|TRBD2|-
TGTGCCATCAGTGATGCTAGCGGGAGGGCCTCGTTCGATGAGCAGTTCTTC
CAISDASGRASFDEQFF
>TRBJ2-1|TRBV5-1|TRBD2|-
TGCGCCAGCAACCTTCTAGCGGGAGCAAGTGAGCAGTTCTTC
CASNLLAGASEQFF
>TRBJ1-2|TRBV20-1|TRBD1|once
TGCAGTGCTAGACAGACCCGGACAGGGGATAACTATGGCTACACCTTC
CSARQTRTGDNYGYTF
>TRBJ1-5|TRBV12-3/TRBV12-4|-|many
TGTGCCAGCAGTTTTCAGGGGCAGGATAGCAATCAGCCCCAGCATTTT
CASSFQGQDSNQPQHF
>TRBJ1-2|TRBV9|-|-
TGTGCCAGCAGCCCCCGGGGGGATAGGCGTGGCTACACCTTC
CASSPRGDRRGYTF
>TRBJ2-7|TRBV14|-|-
TGTGCCAGCAGCCAGAACCGACCGGGTTTGCGGTACTTC
CASSQNRPGLRYF
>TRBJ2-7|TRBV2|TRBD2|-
TGTGCCAGCAGGGGTACGTCACTAGCGGGAAGTTTCTACGAGCAGTACTTC
CASRGTSLAGSFYEQYF
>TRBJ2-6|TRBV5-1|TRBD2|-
TGCGCCAGCAGCCTCAGACCTCCGACTAGCGGGATCTCTGGGGCCAACGTCCTGACTTTC
CASSLRPPTSGISGANVLTF
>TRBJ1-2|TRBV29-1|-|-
TGCAGCGTTGAAGATCCGCTTACGGAGTGGGGGAGTAACTATGGCTACACCTTC
CSVEDPLTEWGSNYGYTF
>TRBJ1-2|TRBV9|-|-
TGTGCCAGCAGCGTCGACGGTGGGGGCCTCTATGGCTACACCTTC
CASSVDGGGLYGYTF
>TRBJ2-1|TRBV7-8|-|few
TGTGCCAGCAGCTTACCCTCCGTAATTGTACAGTTCTTC
CASSLPSVIVQFF
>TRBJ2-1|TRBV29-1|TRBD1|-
TGCAGTCCCTCCCCAGGGGGCAATGAGCAGTTCTTC
CSPSPGGNEQFF
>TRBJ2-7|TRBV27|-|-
TGTGCCAGCAGTTTATCGAGGCAGGTCTTAACCTACGAGCAGTACTTC
CASSLSRQVLTYEQYF
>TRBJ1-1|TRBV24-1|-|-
TGTGCCACCTCGAACGGGGATCCCGAAGCTTTCTTT
CATSNGDPEAFF
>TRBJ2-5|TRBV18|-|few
TGTGCCAGCTCCTCACCCATGGAGACCCAGTACTTC
CASSSPMETQYF
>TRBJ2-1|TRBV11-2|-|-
TGTGCCAGCAGCGCCGAGGACTACACGAGTGAGCAGTTCTTC
CASSAEDYTSEQFF
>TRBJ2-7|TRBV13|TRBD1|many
TGTGCCAGCAGCTTAGGGACAGGGAGTTTGGCCGAGCAGTACTTC
CASSLGTGSLAEQYF
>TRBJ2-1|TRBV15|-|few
TGTGCCACCAGCAGAGATAATCCAGGTTTTCCGGATGAGCAGTTCTTC
CATSRDNPGFPDEQFF
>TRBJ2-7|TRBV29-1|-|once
TGCAGCGTTGAGGGTGACGACGAGCAGTACTTC
CSVEGDDEQYF
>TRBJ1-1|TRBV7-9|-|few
TGTGCCAGCAGCCTAAAGGGTGGGGTCGATGAAGCTTTCTTT
CASSLKGGVDEAFF
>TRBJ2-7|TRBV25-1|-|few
TGTGCCACCCGGGACTTCTACGAGCAGTACTTC
CATRDFYEQYF
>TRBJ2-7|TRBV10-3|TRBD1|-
TGTGCCATCAGTGATAGAGGGACAGGGGGGTACGAGCAGTACTTC
CAISDRGTGGYEQYF
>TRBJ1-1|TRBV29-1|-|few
TGCAGCGTTGATTGGGGAGTCGAAGCTTTCTTT
CSVDWGVEAFF
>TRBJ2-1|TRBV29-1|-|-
TGCAGCGTTGAACTAGAATGGGAGCAGTTCTTC
CSVELEWEQFF
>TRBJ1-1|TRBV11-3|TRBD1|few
TGTGCCAGCAGCTCCTCCGGGACAGGGATGTCTGAAGCTTTCTTT
CASSSSGTGMSEAFF
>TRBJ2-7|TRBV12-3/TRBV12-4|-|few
TGTGCCAGCAGTTTTTCCTGGGGCTACGAGCAGTACTTC
CASSFSWGYEQYF
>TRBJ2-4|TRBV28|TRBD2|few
TGTGCCAGCAGTTTCGGGCTAGCGGGAGGACGGGCCAAAAACATTCAGTACTTC
CASSFGLAGGRAKNIQYF
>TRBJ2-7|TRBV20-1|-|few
TGCAGTGCTAGAGGTGGTCGGTTTAGACAGACTTACGAGCAGTACTTC
CSARGGRFRQTYEQYF
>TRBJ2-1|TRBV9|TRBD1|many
TGTGCCAGCAGCGGAAACAGGGGGCAAGATGAGCAGTTCTTC
CASSGNRGQDEQFF
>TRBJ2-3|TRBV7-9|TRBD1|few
TGTGCCAGCAGCGACACCGACCAGGGGGCGTTTTCGGATACGCAGTATTTT
CASSDTDQGAFSDTQYF
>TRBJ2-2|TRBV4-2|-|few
TGTGCCAGCAACCAAGTGCGAGCCGGGGAGCTGTTTTTT
CASNQVRAGELFF
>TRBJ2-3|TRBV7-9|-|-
TGTGCCAGCCAAAGAGACACAGATACGCAGTATTTT
CASQRDTDTQYF